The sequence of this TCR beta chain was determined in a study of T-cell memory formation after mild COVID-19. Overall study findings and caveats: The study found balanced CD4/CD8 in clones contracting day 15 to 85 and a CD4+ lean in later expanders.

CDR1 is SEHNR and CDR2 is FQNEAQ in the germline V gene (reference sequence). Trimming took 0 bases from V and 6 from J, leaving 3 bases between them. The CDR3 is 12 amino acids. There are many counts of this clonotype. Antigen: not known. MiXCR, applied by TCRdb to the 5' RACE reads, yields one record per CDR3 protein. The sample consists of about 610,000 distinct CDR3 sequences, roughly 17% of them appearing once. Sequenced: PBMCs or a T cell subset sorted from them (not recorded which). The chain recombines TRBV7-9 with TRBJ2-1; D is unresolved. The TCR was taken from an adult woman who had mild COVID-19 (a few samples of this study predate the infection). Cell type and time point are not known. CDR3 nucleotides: TGTGCCAGCAGCTTAGCTAGCAATGAGCAGTTCTTC. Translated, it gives CASSLASNEQFF. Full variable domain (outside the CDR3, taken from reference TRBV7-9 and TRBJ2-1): DTGVSQNPRHKITKRGQNVTFRCDPISEHNRLYWYRQTLGQGPEFLTYFQNEAQLEKSRLLSDRFSAERPKGSFSTLEIQRTEQGDSAMYLCASSLASNEQFFGPGTRLTVL.